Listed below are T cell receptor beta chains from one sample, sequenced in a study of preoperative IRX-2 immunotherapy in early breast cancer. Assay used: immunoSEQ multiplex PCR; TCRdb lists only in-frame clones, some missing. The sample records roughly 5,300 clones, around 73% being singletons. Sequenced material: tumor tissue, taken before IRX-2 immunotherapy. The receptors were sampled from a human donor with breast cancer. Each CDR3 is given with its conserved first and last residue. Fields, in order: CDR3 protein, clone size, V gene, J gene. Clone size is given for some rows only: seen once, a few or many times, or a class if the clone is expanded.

CDR3 protein: CASTASRVKGGNQPQHF
clone size: NA
V gene: TRBV28
J gene: TRBJ1-5

CDR3 protein: CASTEEGAAGTNEKLFF
clone size: few
V gene: TRBV19
J gene: TRBJ1-4

CDR3 protein: CSVGQWDNEQFF
clone size: once
V gene: TRBV29-1
J gene: TRBJ2-1

CDR3 protein: CASIIRTGHTGELFF
clone size: NA
V gene: TRBV6-8
J gene: TRBJ2-2

CDR3 protein: CASSDWRGGYTF
clone size: once
V gene: TRBV6-8
J gene: TRBJ1-2

CDR3 protein: CASSLDQSANTEAFF
clone size: NA
V gene: TRBV5-1
J gene: TRBJ1-1

CDR3 protein: CASSIVTSGISKNIQYF
clone size: NA
V gene: TRBV19
J gene: TRBJ2-4

CDR3 protein: CASSEWSSGKFEETQYF
clone size: NA
V gene: TRBV25-1
J gene: TRBJ2-5

CDR3 protein: CAWTPIGEVNEKLFF
clone size: NA
V gene: TRBV30
J gene: TRBJ1-4

CDR3 protein: CASSDSPGQGDYGYTF
clone size: NA
V gene: TRBV18
J gene: TRBJ1-2

CDR3 protein: CASRPGTGDSYSNQPQHF
clone size: once
V gene: TRBV6-8
J gene: TRBJ1-5

CDR3 protein: CASSREATVSSYEQYF
clone size: NA
V gene: TRBV1
J gene: TRBJ2-7

CDR3 protein: CASSEPGRTNTEAFF
clone size: medium-sized
V gene: TRBV25-1
J gene: TRBJ1-1

CDR3 protein: CASSPQGALTDTQYF
clone size: NA
V gene: TRBV18
J gene: TRBJ2-3

CDR3 protein: CASRKLANTGELFF
clone size: NA
V gene: TRBV23-1
J gene: TRBJ2-2

CDR3 protein: CASSQSQGETEAFF
clone size: NA
V gene: TRBV1
J gene: TRBJ1-1

CDR3 protein: CASSRLGQVNEQYF
clone size: NA
V gene: TRBV6-8
J gene: TRBJ2-7

CDR3 protein: CASSIDIGSGGEQFF
clone size: NA
V gene: TRBV19
J gene: TRBJ2-1

CDR3 protein: CAISESMAGDYNEQFF
clone size: NA
V gene: TRBV10-3
J gene: TRBJ2-1

CDR3 protein: CASSLGQGDQPQHF
clone size: NA
V gene: TRBV7-1
J gene: TRBJ1-5

CDR3 protein: CASSSSGVNTGELFF
clone size: once
V gene: TRBV19
J gene: TRBJ2-2

CDR3 protein: CASSQTGNPYEQYF
clone size: NA
V gene: TRBV18
J gene: TRBJ2-7

CDR3 protein: CASTFKGQGGYGYTF
clone size: NA
V gene: TRBV11-3
J gene: TRBJ1-2

CDR3 protein: CASSPLAADTGELFF
clone size: NA
V gene: TRBV18
J gene: TRBJ2-2

CDR3 protein: CASSRTGKEAKNIQYF
clone size: few
V gene: TRBV11-3
J gene: TRBJ2-4

CDR3 protein: CASSGGRINQPQHF
clone size: NA
V gene: TRBV6-4
J gene: TRBJ1-5

CDR3 protein: CASSKPLAGGQETQYF
clone size: NA
V gene: TRBV19
J gene: TRBJ2-5

CDR3 protein: CASSRDGSNQPQHF
clone size: NA
V gene: TRBV6-8
J gene: TRBJ1-5

CDR3 protein: CASSIAGGYTF
clone size: few
V gene: TRBV19
J gene: TRBJ1-2

CDR3 protein: CASSYGLTITNYEQYF
clone size: NA
V gene: TRBV22-1
J gene: TRBJ2-7

CDR3 protein: CASSGVREQSYGYTF
clone size: NA
V gene: TRBV10-2
J gene: TRBJ1-2

CDR3 protein: CASSQGVGSSYNEQFF
clone size: NA
V gene: TRBV4-1
J gene: TRBJ2-1

CDR3 protein: CATGRDGSVRTEAFF
clone size: NA
V gene: TRBV6-8
J gene: TRBJ1-1

CDR3 protein: CASSHRYLTGTGITGELFF
clone size: NA
V gene: TRBV23-1
J gene: TRBJ2-2

CDR3 protein: CASSQYSREETQYF
clone size: NA
V gene: TRBV14
J gene: TRBJ2-5

CDR3 protein: CASSGGLAGSTDTQYF
clone size: NA
V gene: TRBV7-6
J gene: TRBJ2-3

CDR3 protein: CASSLDSQNTEAFF
clone size: few
V gene: TRBV6-8
J gene: TRBJ1-1

CDR3 protein: CASGFGMGTQYF
clone size: once
V gene: TRBV12-5
J gene: TRBJ2-5

CDR3 protein: CASSLGQGFWNTEAFF
clone size: medium-sized
V gene: TRBV11-3
J gene: TRBJ1-1

CDR3 protein: CASSQVVLGDLNTGELFF
clone size: few
V gene: TRBV23-1
J gene: TRBJ2-2

CDR3 protein: CATRTGQRDYGYTF
clone size: NA
V gene: TRBV15
J gene: TRBJ1-2

CDR3 protein: CASSPSGISYNEQFF
clone size: NA
V gene: TRBV11-3
J gene: TRBJ2-1

CDR3 protein: CASSPTDGGNQPQHF
clone size: NA
V gene: TRBV18
J gene: TRBJ1-5

CDR3 protein: CATSSPEVSYNEQFF
clone size: NA
V gene: TRBV15
J gene: TRBJ2-1

CDR3 protein: CASSESTGGNYGYTF
clone size: NA
V gene: TRBV23-1
J gene: TRBJ1-2

CDR3 protein: CASSLGSSIRADTQYF
clone size: once
V gene: TRBV11-3
J gene: TRBJ2-3

CDR3 protein: CASSRASGQYEQYF
clone size: NA
V gene: TRBV19
J gene: TRBJ2-7

CDR3 protein: CASSQVSSGRGEQFF
clone size: NA
V gene: TRBV14
J gene: TRBJ2-1

CDR3 protein: CASSPTSLGTDTQYF
clone size: NA
V gene: TRBV11-3
J gene: TRBJ2-3

CDR3 protein: CASSGGVGLRFNQPQHF
clone size: NA
V gene: TRBV6-8
J gene: TRBJ1-5